The T cell receptor beta chain described here comes from a study of blood T cell repertoires in COVID-19. Study-wide context: The origin of the acute and convalescent COVID-19 samples was the United States, Italy and Spain.

CDR1 and CDR2 (germline): KGHSH, LQKENI. The CDR3 spans 15 residues. After removal of 0 bases from V and 4 bases from J, the junction contained 1 base not matched to a gene. Original processing methods: The assay estimated nucleated cells by amplifying reference gene primers. Generated by immunoSEQ multiplex PCR, the TCRdb table keeps only in-frame clones and is missing some. V and J calls and clone size follow that table, whereas D and trimming were derived from the DNA. This sample has more than 200,000 clones, with roughly nine tenths found just once. Concerning this clone: The sample holds other DNA sequences that translate to the same CDR3.

The V call is TRBV18, the J call TRBJ2-7; 12 bases line up with TRBD2. This TCR came from a woman between 50 and 59 years old with acute or convalescent COVID-19. Specimen: peripheral blood. CDR3 bases: TGTGCCAGCTCACCACCGGGACTAGCGGGTTACGAGCAGTACTTC. Amino acids: CASSPPGLAGYEQYF.